The sequence of this T cell receptor (beta chain) was determined in a study of PD-1 blockade in classical Hodgkin lymphoma. There was relapse after autologous stem cell transplantation in every patient, and there was variation in brentuximab vedotin exposure. Per germline, CDR1 MNHEY and CDR2 SMNVEV (reference sequence). The CDR3 is 14 amino acids. The V gene lost 0 bases and the J gene lost 3 bases, with 9 bases spanning the gap. Turning to this clone: The antigen is undetermined.

Clones were sequenced by immunoSEQ multiplex PCR, and TCRdb holds only the in-frame ones, with some missing. In the table there are over 80,000 clones, more than 90% of which are singletons. Findings and limits, study-wide: Those achieving complete response showed baseline diversity like newly diagnosed patients.

Sequencing was performed on peripheral blood mononuclear cells (PBMCs), taken at baseline. The TCR originated in a human donor with classical Hodgkin lymphoma. The rearrangement uses TRBV27 and TRBJ2-7; no clear D gene. The CDR3 DNA sequence: TGTGCCAGCAGTTTATCGTCCAGTCTCTACGAGCAGTACTTC. As protein: CASSLSSSLYEQYF.